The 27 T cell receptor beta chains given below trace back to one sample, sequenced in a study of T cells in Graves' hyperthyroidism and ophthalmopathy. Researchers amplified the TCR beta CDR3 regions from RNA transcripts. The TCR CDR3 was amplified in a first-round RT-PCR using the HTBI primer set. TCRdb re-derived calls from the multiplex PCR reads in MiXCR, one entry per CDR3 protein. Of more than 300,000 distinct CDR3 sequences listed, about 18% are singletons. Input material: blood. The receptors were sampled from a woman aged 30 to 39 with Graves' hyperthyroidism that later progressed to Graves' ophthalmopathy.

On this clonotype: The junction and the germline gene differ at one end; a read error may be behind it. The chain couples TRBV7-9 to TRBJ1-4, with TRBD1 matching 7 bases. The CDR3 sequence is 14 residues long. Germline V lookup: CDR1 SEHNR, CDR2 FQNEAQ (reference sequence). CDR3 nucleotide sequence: TGTGCCACCAGCTTATCAGGGGACAGCGAAAAACTGTTTTTT. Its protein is CATSLSGDSEKLFF.

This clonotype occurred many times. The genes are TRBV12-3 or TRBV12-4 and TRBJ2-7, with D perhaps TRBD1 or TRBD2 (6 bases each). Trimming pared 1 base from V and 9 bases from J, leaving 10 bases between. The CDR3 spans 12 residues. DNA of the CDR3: TGTGCCAGCAGTTTAGGGGGGGCCGGGCAGTACTTC. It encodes CASSLGGAGQYF.

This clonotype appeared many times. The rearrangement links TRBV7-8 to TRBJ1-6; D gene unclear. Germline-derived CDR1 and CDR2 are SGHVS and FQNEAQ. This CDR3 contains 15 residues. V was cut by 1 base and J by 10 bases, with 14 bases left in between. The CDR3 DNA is TGTGCCAGCAGCTTAGAAAGGCTCAGCGGATCACCCCTCCACTTT. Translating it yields CASSLERLSGSPLHF. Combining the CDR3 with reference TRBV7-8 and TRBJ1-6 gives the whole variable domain GAGVSQSPRYKVAKRGQDVALRCDPISGHVSLFWYQQALGQGPEFLTYFQNEAQLDKSGLPSDRFFAERPEGSVSTLKIQRTQQEDSAVYLCASSLERLSGSPLHFGNGTRLTVT.

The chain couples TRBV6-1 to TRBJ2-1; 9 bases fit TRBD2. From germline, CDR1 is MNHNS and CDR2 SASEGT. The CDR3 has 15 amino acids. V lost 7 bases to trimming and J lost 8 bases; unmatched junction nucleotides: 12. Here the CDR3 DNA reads TGTGCCAGCATCCTTTGGCGGGGGGGCGACGATGAGCAGTTCTTC. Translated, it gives CASILWRGGDDEQFF.

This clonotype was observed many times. CDR3 region: CASSFGLPRNYGYTF. CDR3 sequence (DNA): TGTGCCAGCAGCTTCGGGCTTCCACGTAACTATGGCTACACCTTC. The chain is built from TRBV12-3 or TRBV12-4 and TRBJ1-2; D not resolved. This CDR3 region has 15 residues. V was clipped by 6 bases and J by 1 base, with 15 bases between them.

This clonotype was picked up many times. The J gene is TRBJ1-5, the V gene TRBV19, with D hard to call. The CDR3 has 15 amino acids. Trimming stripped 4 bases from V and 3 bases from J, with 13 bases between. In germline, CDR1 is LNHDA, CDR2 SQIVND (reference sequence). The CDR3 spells CASSTRVGPNQPQHF. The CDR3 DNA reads TGTGCCAGTAGTACGAGGGTAGGTCCCAATCAGCCCCAGCATTTT.

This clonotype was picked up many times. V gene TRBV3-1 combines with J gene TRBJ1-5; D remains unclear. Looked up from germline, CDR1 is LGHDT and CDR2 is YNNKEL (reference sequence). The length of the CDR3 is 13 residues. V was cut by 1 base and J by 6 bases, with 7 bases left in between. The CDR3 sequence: CASSQGRAQPQHF. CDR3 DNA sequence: TGTGCCAGCAGCCAAGGACGGGCTCAGCCCCAGCATTTT.

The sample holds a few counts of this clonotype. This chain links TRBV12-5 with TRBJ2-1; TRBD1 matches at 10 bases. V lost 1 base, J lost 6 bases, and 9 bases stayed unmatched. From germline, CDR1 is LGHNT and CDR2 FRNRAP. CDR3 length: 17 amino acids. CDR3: CASGLASWDRGPNEQFF. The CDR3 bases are TGTGCTAGTGGTTTGGCGTCCTGGGACAGGGGCCCCAATGAGCAGTTCTTC. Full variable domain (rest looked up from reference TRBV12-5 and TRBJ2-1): DARVTQTPRHKVTEMGQEVTMRCQPILGHNTVFWYRQTMMQGLELLAYFRNRAPLDDSGMPKDRFSAEMPDATLATLKIQPSEPRDSAVYFCASGLASWDRGPNEQFFGPGTRLTVL.

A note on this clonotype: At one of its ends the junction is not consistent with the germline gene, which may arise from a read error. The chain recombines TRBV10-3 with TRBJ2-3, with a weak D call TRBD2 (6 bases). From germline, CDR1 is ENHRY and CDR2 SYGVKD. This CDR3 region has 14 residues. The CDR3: CAIRPEGRTDMQYF. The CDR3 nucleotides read TGTGCCATCAGACCGGAGGGCCGCACAGATATGCAGTATTTT.

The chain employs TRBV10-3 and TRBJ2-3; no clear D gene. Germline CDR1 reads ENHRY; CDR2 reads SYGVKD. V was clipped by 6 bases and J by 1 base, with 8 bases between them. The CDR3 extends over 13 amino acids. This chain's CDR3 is CAISDTGTDTQYF. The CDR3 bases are TGTGCCATCAGCGACACGGGCACAGATACGCAGTATTTT.

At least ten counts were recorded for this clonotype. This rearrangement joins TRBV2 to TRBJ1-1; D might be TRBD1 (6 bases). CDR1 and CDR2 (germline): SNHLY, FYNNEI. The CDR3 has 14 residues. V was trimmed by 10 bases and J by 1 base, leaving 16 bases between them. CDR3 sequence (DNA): TGTGCCACCTTTCGTGGGGGCCGGAACACTGAAGCTTTCTTT. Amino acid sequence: CATFRGGRNTEAFF.

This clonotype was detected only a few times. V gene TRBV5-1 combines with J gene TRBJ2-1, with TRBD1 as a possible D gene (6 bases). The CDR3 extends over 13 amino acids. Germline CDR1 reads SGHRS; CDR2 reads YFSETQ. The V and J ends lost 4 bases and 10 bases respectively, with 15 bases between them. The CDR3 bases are TGCGCCAGCAGCGTCGAACAGGGAACAGAGCAGTTCTTC. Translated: CASSVEQGTEQFF.

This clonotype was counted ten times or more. The CDR3, as DNA: TGTGCCAGCTCCGACAGTTATAATTCACCCCTCCACTTT. As protein: CASSDSYNSPLHF. The chain couples TRBV18 to TRBJ1-6; weak D call: TRBD1 (5 bases). Trimming removed 6 bases at V and 4 bases at J, with 7 bases between. This CDR3 has 13 residues. The germline gives CDR1 KGHSH, CDR2 LQKENI.

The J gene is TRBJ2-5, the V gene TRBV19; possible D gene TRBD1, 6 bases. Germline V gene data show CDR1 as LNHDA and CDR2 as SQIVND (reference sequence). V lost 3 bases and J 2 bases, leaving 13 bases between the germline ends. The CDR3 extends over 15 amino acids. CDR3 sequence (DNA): TGTGCCAGTAGTATTTATGGGGGCCAGCAAGAGACCCAGTACTTC. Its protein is CASSIYGGQQETQYF.

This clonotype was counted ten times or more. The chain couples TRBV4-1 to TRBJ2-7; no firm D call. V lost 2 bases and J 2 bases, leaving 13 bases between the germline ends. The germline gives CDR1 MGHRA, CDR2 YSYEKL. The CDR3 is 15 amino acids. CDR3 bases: TGCGCCAGCAGCCAAACGGACCTGGAAACCTACGAGCAGTACTTC. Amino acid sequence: CASSQTDLETYEQYF.

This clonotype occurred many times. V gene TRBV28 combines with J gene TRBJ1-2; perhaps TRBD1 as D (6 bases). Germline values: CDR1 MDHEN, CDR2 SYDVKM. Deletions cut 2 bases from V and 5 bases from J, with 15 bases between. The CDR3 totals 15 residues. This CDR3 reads CASSLVPDSLYGYTF. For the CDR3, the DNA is TGTGCCAGCAGTTTAGTCCCGGACAGTTTATATGGCTACACCTTC.

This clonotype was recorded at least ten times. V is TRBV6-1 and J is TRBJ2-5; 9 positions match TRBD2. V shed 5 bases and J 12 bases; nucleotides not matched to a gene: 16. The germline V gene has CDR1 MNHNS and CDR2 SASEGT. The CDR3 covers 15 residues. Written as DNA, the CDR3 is TGTGCCAGCAGTTACACCGATCCGACTAGCGGCCCTGAGTACTTC. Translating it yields CASSYTDPTSGPEYF.

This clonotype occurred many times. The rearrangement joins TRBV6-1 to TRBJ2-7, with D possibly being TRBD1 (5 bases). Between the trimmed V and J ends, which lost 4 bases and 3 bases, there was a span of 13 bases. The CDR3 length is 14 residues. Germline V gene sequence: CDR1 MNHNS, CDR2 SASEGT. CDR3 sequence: CASSGGVTNYEQYF. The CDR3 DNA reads TGTGCCAGCAGTGGGGGCGTAACCAACTACGAGCAGTACTTC.

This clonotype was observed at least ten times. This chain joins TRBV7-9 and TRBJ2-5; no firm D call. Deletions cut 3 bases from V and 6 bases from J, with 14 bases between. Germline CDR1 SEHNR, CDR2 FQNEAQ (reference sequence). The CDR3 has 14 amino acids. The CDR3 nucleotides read TGTGCCAGCAGCTTGGATTGGATGATGAAGACCCAGTACTTC. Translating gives CASSLDWMMKTQYF.

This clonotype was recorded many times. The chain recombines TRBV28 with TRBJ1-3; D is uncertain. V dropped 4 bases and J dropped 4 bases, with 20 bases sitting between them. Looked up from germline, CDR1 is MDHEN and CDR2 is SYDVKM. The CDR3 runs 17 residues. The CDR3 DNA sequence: TGTGCCAGCAGTTCCGGCCCCACCTCACCAGGAGGAAACACCATATATTTT. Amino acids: CASSSGPTSPGGNTIYF.

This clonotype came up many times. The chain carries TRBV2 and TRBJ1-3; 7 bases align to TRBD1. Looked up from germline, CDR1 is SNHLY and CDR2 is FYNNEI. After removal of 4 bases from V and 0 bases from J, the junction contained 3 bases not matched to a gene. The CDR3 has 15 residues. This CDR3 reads CASSGGDSSGNTIYF. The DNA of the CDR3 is TGTGCCAGCAGTGGTGGGGACAGCTCTGGAAACACCATATATTTT.

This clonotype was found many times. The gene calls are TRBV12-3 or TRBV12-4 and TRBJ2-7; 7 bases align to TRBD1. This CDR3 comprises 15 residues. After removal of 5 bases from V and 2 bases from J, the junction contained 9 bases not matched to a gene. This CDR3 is CASSAMLGTAYEQYF. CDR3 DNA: TGTGCCAGCAGTGCGATGCTAGGGACAGCCTACGAGCAGTACTTC.

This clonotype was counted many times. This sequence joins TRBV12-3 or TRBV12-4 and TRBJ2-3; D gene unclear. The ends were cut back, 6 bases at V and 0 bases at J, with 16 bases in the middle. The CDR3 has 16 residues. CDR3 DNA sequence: TGTGCCAGCAGCTTCGATGACGGAAGAAGCACAGATACGCAGTATTTT. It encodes CASSFDDGRSTDTQYF.

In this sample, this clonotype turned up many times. This chain's CDR3 is CASSLRQLTTNEKLFF. As DNA, the CDR3 is TGTGCCAGCAGTTTAAGGCAGTTAACAACTAATGAAAAACTGTTTTTT. J is TRBJ1-4 and V is TRBV28; no reliable D call. Germline CDR1 is MDHEN and CDR2 is SYDVKM. This CDR3 is built from 16 residues. V was cut by 2 bases and J by 0 bases, with 10 bases left in between. Variable domain in full (rest from reference TRBV28 and TRBJ1-4): DVKVTQSSRYLVKRTGEKVFLECVQDMDHENMFWYRQDPGLGLRLIYFSYDVKMKEKGDIPEGYSVSREKKERFSLILESASTNQTSMYLCASSLRQLTTNEKLFFGSGTQLSVL.

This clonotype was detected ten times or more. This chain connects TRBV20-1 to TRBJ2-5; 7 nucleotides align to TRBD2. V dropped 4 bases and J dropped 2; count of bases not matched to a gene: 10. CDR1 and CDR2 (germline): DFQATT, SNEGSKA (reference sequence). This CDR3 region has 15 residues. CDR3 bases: TGCAGTGCTAAGCATCGACTAGCCTTACAAGAGACCCAGTACTTC. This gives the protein CSAKHRLALQETQYF.

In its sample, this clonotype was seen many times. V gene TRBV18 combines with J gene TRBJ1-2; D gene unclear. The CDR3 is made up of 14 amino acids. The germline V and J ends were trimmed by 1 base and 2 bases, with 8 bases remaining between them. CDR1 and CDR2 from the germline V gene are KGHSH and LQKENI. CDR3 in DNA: TGTGCCAGCTCACCACGGGAGATAAACTATGGCTACACCTTC. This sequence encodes CASSPREINYGYTF.

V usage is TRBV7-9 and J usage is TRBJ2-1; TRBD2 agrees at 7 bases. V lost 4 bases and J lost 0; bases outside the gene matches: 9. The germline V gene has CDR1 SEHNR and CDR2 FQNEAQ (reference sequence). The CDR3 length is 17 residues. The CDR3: CASSSDSGERSYNEQFF. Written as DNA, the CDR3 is TGTGCCAGCAGCTCAGACAGCGGGGAACGCTCCTACAATGAGCAGTTCTTC.